This T cell receptor (beta chain) was identified during a study of blood T cell repertoires in COVID-19. The overall study: From the United States, Italy and Spain came samples of acute and convalescent COVID-19. PBMCs, B-cell-depleted T cells, or T cells provided the cDNA or gDNA that made up the material.

Some clones are missing from TCRdb's copy, which holds only in-frame ones; the method was immunoSEQ multiplex PCR. In the table there are more than 140,000 clones, roughly 88% of which are singletons. Germline V gives CDR1 LNHDA, CDR2 SQIVND (reference sequence). The CDR3 totals 16 residues. Trimming removed 5 bases from V and 1 base from J, with 16 bases in between. The sample taken for sequencing was peripheral blood. This clonotype originated in a woman aged 60-75 years with acute or convalescent COVID-19. The V call is TRBV19, the J call TRBJ2-3; D possibly corresponds to TRBD2 (5 bases). CDR3 in amino acids: CASSPRWSGGTDTQYF. DNA for the CDR3: TGTGCCAGTAGTCCCCGTTGGAGCGGAGGCACAGATACGCAGTATTTT.